Presented here are 5 T cell receptor beta chains from one specimen sequenced in a study of control samples from healthy donors and cancer patients. Clones were sequenced by immunoSEQ multiplex PCR, and TCRdb holds only the in-frame ones, with some missing. The repertoire consists of approximately 66,000 clones, with 90% occurring once and the leading ten covering over 5%. Sample: PBMCs. These receptors all come from a man aged 60 to 75 with colorectal cancer.

The V gene is TRBV18, the J gene TRBJ1-6; possible D gene TRBD1, 5 bases. V was shortened by 3 bases and J by 10 bases, with 19 bases between the two germline ends. There are 16 residues in the CDR3. Germline assignment: CDR1 KGHSH and CDR2 LQKENI. DNA for the CDR3: TGTGCCAGCTCACCCCTCCCCAGGGCAAGTGACTCACCCCTCCACTTT. Translation: CASSPLPRASDSPLHF. The full variable domain, rest sourced from reference TRBV18 and TRBJ1-6, is NAGVMQNPRHLVRRRGQEARLRCSPMKGHSHVYWYRQLPEEGLKFMVYLQKENIIDESGMPKERFSAEFPKEGPSILRIQQVVRGDSAAYFCASSPLPRASDSPLHFGNGTRLTVT.

CDR3 sequence: CASTVGGEELFF. The CDR3 DNA sequence: TGTGCCAGCACAGTGGGAGGGGAGGAGCTGTTTTTT. The chain is built from TRBV21-1 and TRBJ2-2; the DNA was not compared with TRBD2, the D call given in the table. TRBV21-1 is annotated as a pseudogene. The CDR3 loop spans 12 amino acids.

This chain connects TRBV3-1 (or the pseudogene TRBV3-2) to TRBJ2-1; D not certain. Germline V gene lookup returns CDR1 LGHDT and CDR2 YNNKEL (reference sequence). The CDR3 runs to 12 residues. The ends were cut back, 4 bases at V and 9 bases at J, with 10 bases in the middle. CDR3 loop: CASSPTLGEQFF. The CDR3 DNA is TGTGCCAGCAGCCCTACTCTGGGTGAGCAGTTCTTC.

The rearrangement links TRBV7-2 to TRBJ2-5; TRBD2 matches 12 bases. The germline CDR1 and CDR2 sequences are SGHTA and FQGNSA. The V segment lost 6 bases and the J segment 5 bases; nucleotides outside the gene matches: 10. This CDR3 region has 16 residues. This CDR3 is CASRPMGLAGGETQYF. As DNA, the CDR3 is TGTGCCAGCAGGCCAATGGGACTAGCGGGTGGGGAGACCCAGTACTTC.

This clone was detected a few times. DNA for the CDR3: TGTGCCAGCAGACCGGGGGCAGGGGAGGCTTCACCCCTCCACTTT. This gives the protein CASRPGAGEASPLHF. This chain links TRBV2 with TRBJ1-6, with a tentative D call TRBD1 (6 bases). The germline V gene has CDR1 SNHLY and CDR2 FYNNEI. The V end lost 6 bases, the J end lost 9 bases, and 18 bases lay between the germline ends. The CDR3 contains 15 residues.